These 5 T cell receptor beta chains share one sample of origin, sequenced in a study of blood T cell repertoires in COVID-19. Sequencing was performed with immunoSEQ multiplex PCR; in TCRdb, only in-frame clones are kept and a portion is missing. The repertoire holds around 300,000 clones, with approximately 91% as singletons. The sample consisted of peripheral blood. These TCRs come from a man over 45 with acute or convalescent COVID-19.

The chain employs TRBV2 and TRBJ2-1; D gene uncertain. V was trimmed by 3 bases and J by 6 bases, leaving 9 bases between them. CDR1 SNHLY and CDR2 FYNNEI come from the germline V gene. The CDR3 has 13 amino acids. The CDR3 bases are TGTGCCAGCAGTGATGTGGCTAGCAATGAGCAGTTCTTC. This encodes CASSDVASNEQFF.

This chain joins TRBV18 and TRBJ2-3; 7 nucleotides align to TRBD2. With V trimmed by 6 bases and J by 2 bases, 11 bases remained unmatched. The CDR3 is 16 amino acids. Germline V gene lookup returns CDR1 KGHSH and CDR2 LQKENI. CDR3 DNA sequence: TGTGCCAGCTCTCTCAACCCCGGGGGGAACACAGATACGCAGTATTTT. Amino acid sequence: CASSLNPGGNTDTQYF.

The chain couples TRBV11-2 to TRBJ1-3; 12 positions agree with TRBD1. Germline V CDR1 and CDR2: SGHAT, FQNNGV. The CDR3 consists of 17 residues. V gave up 5 bases and J gave up 2 bases; unmatched junction bases: 7. In DNA, the CDR3 is TGTGCCAGCAGCGACGCCGGGACAGGGGGCCCTGGAAACACCATATATTTT. Its protein product is CASSDAGTGGPGNTIYF.

V is TRBV21-1 and J is TRBJ2-2; TRBD1, the table's D call, lacks a check against the DNA. TRBV21-1 represents a pseudogene. CDR3 length: 14 residues. The CDR3 nucleotides read TGTGCCAGCAGCAAAGGTCACCAGGACGGGGAGCTGTTTTTT. It translates to CASSKGHQDGELFF.

This clone was counted once. V usage is TRBV9 and J usage is TRBJ1-5, with D tentatively TRBD1 (6 bases). The germline CDR1 and CDR2 sequences are SGDLS and YYNGEE. This CDR3 region has 15 residues. V shed 4 bases and J shed 7 bases, with 18 bases lying between them. CDR3 DNA sequence: TGTGCCAGCAGCCCTCGGGGGGCCAGAGGGCAGCCCCAGCATTTT. Translation gives CASSPRGARGQPQHF.